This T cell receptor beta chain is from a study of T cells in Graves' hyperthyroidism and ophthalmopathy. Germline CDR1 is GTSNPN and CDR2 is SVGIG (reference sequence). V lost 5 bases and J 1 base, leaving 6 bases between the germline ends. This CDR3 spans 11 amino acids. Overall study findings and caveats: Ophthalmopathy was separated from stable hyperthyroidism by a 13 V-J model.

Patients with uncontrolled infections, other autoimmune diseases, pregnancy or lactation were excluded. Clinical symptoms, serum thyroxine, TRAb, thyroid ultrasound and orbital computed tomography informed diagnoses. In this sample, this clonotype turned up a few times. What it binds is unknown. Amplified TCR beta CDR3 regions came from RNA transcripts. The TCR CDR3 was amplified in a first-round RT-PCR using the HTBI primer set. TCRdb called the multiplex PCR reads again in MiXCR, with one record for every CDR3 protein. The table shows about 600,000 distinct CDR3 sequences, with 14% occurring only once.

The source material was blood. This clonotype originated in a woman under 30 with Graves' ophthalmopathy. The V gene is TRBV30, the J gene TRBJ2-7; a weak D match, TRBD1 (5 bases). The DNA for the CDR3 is TGTGCCTGGGGGGCTTCCTACGAGCAGTACTTC. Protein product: CAWGASYEQYF.